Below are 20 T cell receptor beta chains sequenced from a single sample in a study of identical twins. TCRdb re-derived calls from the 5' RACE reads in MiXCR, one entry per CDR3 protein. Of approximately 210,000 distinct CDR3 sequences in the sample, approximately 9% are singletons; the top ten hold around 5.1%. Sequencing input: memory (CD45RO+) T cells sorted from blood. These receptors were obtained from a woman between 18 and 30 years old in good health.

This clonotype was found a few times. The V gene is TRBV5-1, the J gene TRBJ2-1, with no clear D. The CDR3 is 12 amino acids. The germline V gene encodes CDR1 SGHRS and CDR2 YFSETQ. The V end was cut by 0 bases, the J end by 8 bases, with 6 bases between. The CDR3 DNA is TGCGCCAGCAGCTTGGGGGTTTATGAGCAGTTCTTC. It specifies CASSLGVYEQFF.

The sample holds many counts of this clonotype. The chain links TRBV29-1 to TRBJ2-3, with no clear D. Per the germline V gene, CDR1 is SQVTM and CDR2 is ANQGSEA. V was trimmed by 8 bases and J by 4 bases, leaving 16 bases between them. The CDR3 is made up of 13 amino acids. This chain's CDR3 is CSTSRHESDTQYF. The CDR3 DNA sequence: TGCAGCACCAGCCGTCACGAATCAGATACGCAGTATTTT.

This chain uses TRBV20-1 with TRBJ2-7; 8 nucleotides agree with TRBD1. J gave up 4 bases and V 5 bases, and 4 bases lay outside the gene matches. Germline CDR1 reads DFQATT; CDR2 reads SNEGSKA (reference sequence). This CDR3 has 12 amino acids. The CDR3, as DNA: TGCAGTGCTGGACAGGGAATGTACGAGCAGTACTTC. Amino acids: CSAGQGMYEQYF.

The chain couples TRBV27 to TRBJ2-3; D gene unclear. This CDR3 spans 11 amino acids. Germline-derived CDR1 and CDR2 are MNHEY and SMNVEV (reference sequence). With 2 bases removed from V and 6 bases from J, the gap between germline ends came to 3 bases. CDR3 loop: CASSLHDTQYF. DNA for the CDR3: TGTGCCAGCAGTTTACACGATACGCAGTATTTT.

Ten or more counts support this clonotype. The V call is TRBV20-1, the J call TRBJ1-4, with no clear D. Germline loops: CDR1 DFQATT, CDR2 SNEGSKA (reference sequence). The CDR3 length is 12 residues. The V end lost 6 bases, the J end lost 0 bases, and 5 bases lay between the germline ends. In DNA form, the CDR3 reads TGCAGTGCAAGATCAACTAATGAAAAACTGTTTTTT. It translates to CSARSTNEKLFF.

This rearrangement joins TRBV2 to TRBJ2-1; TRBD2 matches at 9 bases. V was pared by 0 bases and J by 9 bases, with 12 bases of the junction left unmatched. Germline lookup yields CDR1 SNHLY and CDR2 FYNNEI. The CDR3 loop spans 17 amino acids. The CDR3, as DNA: TGTGCCAGCAGTGAAGCGGGGCCGGGACTAGCAGGCGTTGAGCAGTTCTTC. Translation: CASSEAGPGLAGVEQFF.

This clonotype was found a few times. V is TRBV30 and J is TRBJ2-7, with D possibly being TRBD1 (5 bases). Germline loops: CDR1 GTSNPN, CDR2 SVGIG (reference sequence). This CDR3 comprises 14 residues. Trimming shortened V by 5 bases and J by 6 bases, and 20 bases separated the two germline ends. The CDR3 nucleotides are TGTGCCTGGGCCTTCCCCAGGGTGCGGAGCGAGCAGTACTTC. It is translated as CAWAFPRVRSEQYF.

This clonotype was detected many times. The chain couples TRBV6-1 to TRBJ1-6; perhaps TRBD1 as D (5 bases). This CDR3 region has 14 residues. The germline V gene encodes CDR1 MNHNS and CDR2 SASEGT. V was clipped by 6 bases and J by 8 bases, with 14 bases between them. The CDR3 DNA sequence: TGTGCCAGCAGCGCCTCCGACAGCTATTCACCCCTCCACTTT. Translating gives CASSASDSYSPLHF.

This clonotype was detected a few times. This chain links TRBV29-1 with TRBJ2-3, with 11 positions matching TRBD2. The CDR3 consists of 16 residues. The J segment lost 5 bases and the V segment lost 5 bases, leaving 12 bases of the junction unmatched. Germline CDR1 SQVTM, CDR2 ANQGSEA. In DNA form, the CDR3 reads TGCAGCGTTCGTAGCGGGAGGGCCCCGGTTGTAGATACGCAGTATTTT. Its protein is CSVRSGRAPVVDTQYF.

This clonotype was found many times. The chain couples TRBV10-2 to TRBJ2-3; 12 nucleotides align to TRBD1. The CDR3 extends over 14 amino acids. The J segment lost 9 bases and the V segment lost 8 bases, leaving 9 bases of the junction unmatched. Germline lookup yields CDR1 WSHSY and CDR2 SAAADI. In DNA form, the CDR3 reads TGCGCCAGCTTTTCTTGGGACAGGGGGCTGACGCAGTATTTT. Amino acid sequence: CASFSWDRGLTQYF.

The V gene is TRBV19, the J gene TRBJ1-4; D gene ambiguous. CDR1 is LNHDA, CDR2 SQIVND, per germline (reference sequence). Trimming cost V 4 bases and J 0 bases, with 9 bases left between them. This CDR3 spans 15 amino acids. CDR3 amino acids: CASSTGAATNEKLFF. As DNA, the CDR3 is TGTGCCAGTAGTACTGGAGCCGCAACTAATGAAAAACTGTTTTTT. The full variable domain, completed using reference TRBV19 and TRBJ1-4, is DGGITQSPKYLFRKEGQNVTLSCEQNLNHDAMYWYRQDPGQGLRLIYYSQIVNDFQKGDIAEGYSVSREKKESFPLTVTSAQKNPTAFYLCASSTGAATNEKLFFGSGTQLSVL.

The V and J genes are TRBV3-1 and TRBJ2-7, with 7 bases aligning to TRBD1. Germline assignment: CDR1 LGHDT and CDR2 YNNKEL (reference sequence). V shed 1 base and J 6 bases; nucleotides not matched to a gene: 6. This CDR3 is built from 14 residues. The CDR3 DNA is TGTGCCAGCAGCCAAGGTCACAGGGGTATCGAGCAGTACTTC. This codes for CASSQGHRGIEQYF.

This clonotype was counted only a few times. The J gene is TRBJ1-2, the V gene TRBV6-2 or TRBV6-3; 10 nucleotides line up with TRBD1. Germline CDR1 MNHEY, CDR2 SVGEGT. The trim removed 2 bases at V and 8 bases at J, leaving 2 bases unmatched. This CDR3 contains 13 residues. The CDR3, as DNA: TGTGCCAGCAGTTACCGGGACAGGGGCGGCTACACCTTC. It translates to CASSYRDRGGYTF.

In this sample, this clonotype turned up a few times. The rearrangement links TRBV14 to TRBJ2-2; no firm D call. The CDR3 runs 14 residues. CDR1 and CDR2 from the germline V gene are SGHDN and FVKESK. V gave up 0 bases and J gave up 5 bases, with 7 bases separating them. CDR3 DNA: TGTGCCAGCAGCCAAGATTGGGTGACCGGGGAGCTGTTTTTT. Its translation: CASSQDWVTGELFF. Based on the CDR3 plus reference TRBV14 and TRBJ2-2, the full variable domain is EAGVTQFPSHSVIEKGQTVTLRCDPISGHDNLYWYRRVMGKEIKFLLHFVKESKQDESGMPNNRFLAERTGGTYSTLKVQPAELEDSGVYFCASSQDWVTGELFFGEGSRLTVL.

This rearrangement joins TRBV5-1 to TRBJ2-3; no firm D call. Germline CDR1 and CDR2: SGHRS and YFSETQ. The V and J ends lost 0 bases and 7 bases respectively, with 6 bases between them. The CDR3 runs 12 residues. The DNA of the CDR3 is TGCGCCAGCAGCTTGGGTCCTAATACGCAGTATTTT. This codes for CASSLGPNTQYF.

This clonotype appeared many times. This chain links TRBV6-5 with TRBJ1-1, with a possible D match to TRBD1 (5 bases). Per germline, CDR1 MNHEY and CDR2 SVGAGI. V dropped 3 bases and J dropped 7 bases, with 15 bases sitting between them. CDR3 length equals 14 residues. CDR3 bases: TGTGCCAGCAGTTATATCCAGGGTCATAATGAAGCTTTCTTT. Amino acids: CASSYIQGHNEAFF.

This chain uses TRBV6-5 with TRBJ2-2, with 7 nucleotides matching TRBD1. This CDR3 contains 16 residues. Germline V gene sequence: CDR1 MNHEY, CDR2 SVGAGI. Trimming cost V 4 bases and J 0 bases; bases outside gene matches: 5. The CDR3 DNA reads TGTGCCAGCAGTTTCGTGACAGGGACGAACACCGGGGAGCTGTTTTTT. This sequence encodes CASSFVTGTNTGELFF.

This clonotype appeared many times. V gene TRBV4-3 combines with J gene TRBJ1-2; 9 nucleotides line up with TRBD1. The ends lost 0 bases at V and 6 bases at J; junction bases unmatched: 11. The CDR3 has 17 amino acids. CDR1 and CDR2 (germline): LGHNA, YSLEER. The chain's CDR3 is CASSQDFLTGGRHGYTF. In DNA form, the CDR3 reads TGCGCCAGCAGCCAAGATTTCTTAACAGGGGGCAGGCATGGCTACACCTTC.

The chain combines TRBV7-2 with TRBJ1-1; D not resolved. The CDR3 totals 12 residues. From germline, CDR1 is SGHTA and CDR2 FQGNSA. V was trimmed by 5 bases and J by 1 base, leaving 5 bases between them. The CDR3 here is CASSHTNTEAFF. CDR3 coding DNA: TGTGCCAGCAGCCACACGAACACTGAAGCTTTCTTT.

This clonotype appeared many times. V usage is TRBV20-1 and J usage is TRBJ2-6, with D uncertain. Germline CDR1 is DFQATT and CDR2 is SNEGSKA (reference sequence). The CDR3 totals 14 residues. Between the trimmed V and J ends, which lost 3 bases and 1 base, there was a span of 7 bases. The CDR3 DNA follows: TGCAGTGCTAGGGCCTCTTCTGGGGCCAACGTCCTGACTTTC. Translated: CSARASSGANVLTF.